These 25 T cell receptor beta chains were all obtained from the same sample, sequenced in a study of cytomegalovirus exposure and HLA in healthy donors. The PCR contained 60 Vbeta and 13 Jbeta primers. Repertoires were generated with immunoSEQ multiplex PCR, while TCRdb's copy carries only in-frame clones and drops some. Found here are around 170,000 clones, around 77% of them singletons; the top ten hold roughly 1.4%. What was sequenced was PBMCs. These receptors were collected from a man aged 35-49 years in good health and CMV-seronegative.

The chain couples TRBV11-2 to TRBJ2-5, with a possible D match to TRBD2 (7 bases). V lost 5 bases and J 4 bases, leaving 17 bases between the germline ends. The CDR3 consists of 15 residues. CDR1 SGHAT and CDR2 FQNNGV come from the germline V gene. The CDR3 sequence is CASSHSRRGGETQYF. Here the CDR3 DNA reads TGTGCCAGCAGCCACTCCCGGAGGGGGGGAGAGACCCAGTACTTC.

V and J are TRBV5-4 and TRBJ2-3; D is perhaps TRBD2 (6 bases). Germline values: CDR1 SGHNT, CDR2 YYREEE (reference sequence). This CDR3 comprises 13 residues. V lost 0 bases to trimming and J lost 5 bases, with 7 bases between them. The CDR3 sequence: CASSLEEGDTQYF. The CDR3 DNA follows: TGTGCCAGCAGCTTGGAGGAGGGAGATACGCAGTATTTT.

Concerning this clone itself: A read error may account for a junction end that differs from germline. J is TRBJ2-5 and V is TRBV7-7, with unresolved D. The length of the CDR3 is 13 residues. The germline V gene has CDR1 SSHAT and CDR2 FNYEAQ (reference sequence). CDR3 sequence reads: CASSASGLETQYF. The CDR3 region has the DNA TGTGCTAGCAGCGCCTCCGGGTTAGAGACCCAGTACTTC.

The rearrangement uses TRBV19 and TRBJ1-1; D remains unclear. The V gene's germline CDR1 is LNHDA and CDR2 SQIVND (reference sequence). The CDR3 is 14 amino acids. The V and J ends lost 0 bases and 4 bases respectively, with 9 bases between them. CDR3 nucleotide sequence: TGTGCCAGTAGTATAGAACGGTTATCCACTGAAGCTTTCTTT. Its translation: CASSIERLSTEAFF.

CDR3 protein: CASSLDRFGQGTEAFF. The CDR3 coding sequence is TGTGCCAGCAGCTTAGATAGGTTCGGTCAGGGGACTGAAGCTTTCTTT. The chain has TRBV7-9 and TRBJ1-1; possibly TRBD1 for D (6 bases). The CDR3 is made up of 16 amino acids. The germline V gene has CDR1 SEHNR and CDR2 FQNEAQ (reference sequence). The germline V and J ends were trimmed by 1 base and 5 bases, with 17 bases remaining between them.

The chain combines TRBV6-5 with TRBJ1-2; D may be TRBD1 (6 bases). Germline V gives CDR1 MNHEY, CDR2 SVGAGI. This CDR3 comprises 14 residues. V gave up 0 bases and J gave up 6 bases, with 11 bases separating them. The CDR3 sequence: CASSYSPGGNGYTF. CDR3 coding DNA: TGTGCCAGCAGTTACTCGCCGGGGGGCAATGGCTACACCTTC.

The chain is built from TRBV5-1 and TRBJ1-5; 9 bases line up with TRBD1. This CDR3 region has 19 residues. Germline loops: CDR1 SGHRS, CDR2 YFSETQ. Trimming took 4 bases from V and 2 from J; bases not matched to a gene: 16. The CDR3 loop is CASSPQIDLQGARNQPQHF. The CDR3 DNA is TGCGCCAGCAGCCCTCAAATCGATTTACAGGGGGCGCGCAATCAGCCCCAGCATTTT.

The rearrangement joins TRBV27 to TRBJ2-7; 7 nucleotides match TRBD2. This CDR3 comprises 17 residues. With V trimmed by 2 bases and J by 1 base, 11 bases remained unmatched. In germline, CDR1 is MNHEY, CDR2 SMNVEV (reference sequence). Written as DNA, the CDR3 is TGTGCCAGCAGTTTACCCCTGTGGGTAGCGGGTTCCTACGAGCAGTACTTC. Its protein product is CASSLPLWVAGSYEQYF.

The chain employs TRBV7-9 and TRBJ1-2, with 7 bases lining up with TRBD1. The V gene's germline CDR1 is SEHNR and CDR2 FQNEAQ (reference sequence). The V and J ends lost 5 bases and 6 bases, in that order; junction bases with no gene match: 9. The CDR3 loop spans 14 amino acids. The DNA for the CDR3 is TGTGCCAGCAGCCTAGGACAGGAAGTGCATGGCTACACCTTC. It translates to CASSLGQEVHGYTF.

The chain employs TRBV7-9 and TRBJ1-4; 8 positions match TRBD1. V lost 1 base, J lost 3 bases, and 1 base stayed unmatched. CDR3 length equals 15 residues. Germline CDR1 SEHNR, CDR2 FQNEAQ (reference sequence). CDR3 nucleotides: TGTGCCAGCAGCTTAGGACAGGGGCCTAATGAAAAACTGTTTTTT. Translation: CASSLGQGPNEKLFF.

The chain joins TRBV15 to TRBJ2-7; tentatively, D is TRBD1 (6 bases). This CDR3 comprises 17 residues. Germline V gives CDR1 LNHNV, CDR2 YYDKDF (reference sequence). V was pared by 2 bases and J by 5 bases, with 22 bases between. This CDR3 is CATSRPWTDPMYDEQYF. The CDR3 coding sequence is TGTGCCACCAGCAGACCGTGGACAGACCCTATGTACGACGAGCAGTACTTC.

A remark on this clone: The identical CDR3 is also encoded by other nucleotide sequences in the sample. V and J are TRBV27 and TRBJ1-2; unclear D gene. The V gene lost 3 bases and the J gene lost 5 bases, with 10 bases spanning the gap. The CDR3 consists of 13 residues. Germline CDR1 reads MNHEY; CDR2 reads SMNVEV (reference sequence). Here the CDR3 reads CASSLSGGYGYTF. DNA of the CDR3: TGTGCCAGCAGTTTGTCGGGTGGGTATGGCTACACCTTC.

This sequence joins TRBV11-2 and TRBJ2-7; 8 nucleotides match TRBD1. The J segment lost 3 bases and the V segment lost 1 base, leaving 2 bases of the junction unmatched. CDR3 size: 14 residues. Germline V gives CDR1 SGHAT, CDR2 FQNNGV. DNA for the CDR3: TGTGCCAGCAGCTTAGGGACAGGGATCTACGAGCAGTACGTC. It yields the protein CASSLGTGIYEQYV.

V is TRBV6-1 and J is TRBJ2-1, with D perhaps TRBD2 (7 bases). The ends were cut back, 7 bases at V and 15 bases at J, with 19 bases in the middle. Germline lookup yields CDR1 MNHNS and CDR2 SASEGT. The CDR3 has 12 residues. In DNA form, the CDR3 reads TGTGCCAGCATACGGGAAATGGGGGGGGCGTTCTTC. Residues: CASIREMGGAFF.

This chain uses TRBV7-6 with TRBJ2-3, with D perhaps TRBD2 (6 bases). CDR3 size: 17 residues. The V gene's germline CDR1 is SGHVS and CDR2 FNYEAQ. The V end was cut by 1 base, the J end by 6 bases, with 20 bases between. CDR3 amino acids: CASSLEGLAAPTDTQYF. The CDR3 nucleotides are TGTGCCAGCAGCTTAGAGGGACTGGCGGCCCCGACGGATACGCAGTATTTT.

In DNA, the CDR3 is TGTGCCAGCAGCCCTAACACCGGGGAGCTGTTTTTT. It yields the protein CASSPNTGELFF. J is TRBJ2-2 and V is TRBV7-8, with unresolved D. Germline CDR1 is SGHVS and CDR2 is FQNEAQ. The CDR3 runs to 12 residues. Trimming took 5 bases from V and 2 from J, leaving 3 bases between them. Drawing the rest from reference TRBV7-8 and TRBJ2-2, the complete variable domain is GAGVSQSPRYKVAKRGQDVALRCDPISGHVSLFWYQQALGQGPEFLTYFQNEAQLDKSGLPSDRFFAERPEGSVSTLKIQRTQQEDSAVYLCASSPNTGELFFGEGSRLTVL.

The rearrangement links TRBV5-5 to TRBJ1-4, with D uncertain. The germline V gene encodes CDR1 SGHKS and CDR2 YYEKEE (reference sequence). This CDR3 is built from 15 residues. The ends were cut back, 1 base at V and 4 bases at J, with 11 bases in the middle. The DNA of the CDR3 is TGTGCCAGCAGCTTGTCCCATCTAGATAATGAAAAACTGTTTTTT. Its protein product is CASSLSHLDNEKLFF.

This clone was recorded a few times. The chain carries TRBV14 and TRBJ2-4; 11 bases agree with TRBD1. Germline V CDR1 and CDR2: SGHDN, FVKESK. The CDR3 covers 15 residues. V lost 0 bases to trimming and J lost 12 bases; unmatched junction nucleotides: 7. The CDR3 here is CASSQDQPGQGGQYF. The CDR3 DNA sequence: TGTGCCAGCAGCCAAGATCAACCGGGACAGGGGGGTCAGTACTTC.

The V call is TRBV5-4, the J call TRBJ2-7; D is ambiguous. The CDR3 is 12 residues long. Germline CDR1 and CDR2: SGHNT and YYREEE (reference sequence). Trimming shortened V by 0 bases and J by 7 bases, and 8 bases separated the two germline ends. The CDR3 bases are TGTGCCAGCAGCTTGGGGTCTGAGGAGCAGTACTTC. This sequence encodes CASSLGSEEQYF.

CDR3 protein: CASSGRGLSNQPQHF. As DNA, the CDR3 is TGTGCCAGTAGTGGTCGGGGTCTTAGCAATCAGCCCCAGCATTTT. J is TRBJ1-5 and V is TRBV19; D remains ambiguous. CDR1 LNHDA and CDR2 SQIVND come from the germline V gene (reference sequence). The CDR3 is 15 residues long. V was pared by 5 bases and J by 0 bases, with 11 bases between.

The CDR3 is CASSLGPYGRADHEQFF. In nucleotides, the CDR3 is TGCGCCAGCAGCTTGGGCCCCTACGGGAGGGCCGACCATGAGCAGTTCTTC. The rearrangement joins TRBV5-1 to TRBJ2-1; TRBD2 agrees at 8 bases. CDR1 is SGHRS, CDR2 YFSETQ, per germline. The CDR3 runs to 17 residues. V trimming: 0 bases; J trimming: 8 bases; junction bases outside the gene matches: 13.

The rearrangement links TRBV11-2 to TRBJ2-4, with a tentative D call TRBD2 (7 bases). Germline CDR1 and CDR2: SGHAT and FQNNGV. V lost 4 bases to trimming and J lost 6 bases, with 16 bases between them. This CDR3 has 15 amino acids. The DNA for the CDR3 is TGTGCCAGCAGCTCGGTAGCGAGGGGGGGAAACATTCAGTACTTC. Its protein is CASSSVARGGNIQYF.

The chain uses TRBV7-2 and TRBJ1-1, with D tentatively TRBD1 (5 bases). Germline-derived CDR1 and CDR2 are SGHTA and FQGNSA. Trimming shortened V by 0 bases and J by 3 bases, and 11 bases separated the two germline ends. The CDR3 has 15 amino acids. The CDR3 here is CASSLAGGWDTEAFF. In DNA, the CDR3 is TGTGCCAGCAGCTTAGCCGGGGGGTGGGACACTGAAGCTTTCTTT.

This chain uses TRBV19 with TRBJ1-1; D unresolved. The length of the CDR3 is 14 residues. Trimming removed 9 bases from V and 5 bases from J, with 19 bases in between. From germline, CDR1 is LNHDA and CDR2 SQIVND (reference sequence). DNA for the CDR3: TGTGCCAGCACTAAAACCGAAGCGGGAACTGAAGCTTTCTTT. Its protein product is CASTKTEAGTEAFF. Full variable domain (missing parts from reference TRBV19 and TRBJ1-1): DGGITQSPKYLFRKEGQNVTLSCEQNLNHDAMYWYRQDPGQGLRLIYYSQIVNDFQKGDIAEGYSVSREKKESFPLTVTSAQKNPTAFYLCASTKTEAGTEAFFGQGTRLTVV.

This clone was seen a single time. The chain employs TRBV5-1 and TRBJ1-1; D is possibly TRBD1 (6 bases). V was trimmed by 4 bases and J by 0 bases, leaving 10 bases between them. The CDR3 is made up of 14 amino acids. From germline, CDR1 is SGHRS and CDR2 YFSETQ. In nucleotides, the CDR3 is TGCGCCAGCAGCCGTGGACAGTTGAACACTGAAGCTTTCTTT. Protein sequence: CASSRGQLNTEAFF.